This T cell receptor (beta chain) was retrieved from a study of T-cell memory formation after mild COVID-19. Study-wide context: For the most part, TCR clusters were specific to one donor.

Study outcomes and limitations: Some clones that responded turned up in pre-infection memory, which suggests that cross-reactive memory joined in.

Comment on this clonotype: As yet, its antigen is unknown.

Via MiXCR, TCRdb re-called the 5' RACE reads, giving one row per CDR3 protein. Here the sample spans around 180,000 distinct CDR3 sequences, more than 15% being singletons. The CDR3 runs 14 residues. The ends were cut back, 6 bases at V and 3 bases at J, with 11 bases in the middle. Sequencing used PBMCs or a T cell subset sorted from them (not recorded which). The source is an adult woman who had mild COVID-19 (a few samples of this study predate the infection). Cell type and time point are not known. The gene calls are TRBV12-3 or TRBV12-4 and TRBJ2-2; D might be TRBD1 (6 bases). The CDR3 region is CASRQGTDTGELFF. The CDR3 nucleotides are TGTGCCAGCAGGCAGGGGACGGACACCGGGGAGCTGTTTTTT.